Listed here are 17 T cell receptor beta chains from one sample, sequenced in a study of T cells after yellow fever vaccination. TCRdb used MiXCR to reprocess the 5' RACE reads, holding one entry per CDR3 protein. The data contain 340,000 or so distinct CDR3 sequences, roughly an eighth of them singletons. The material sequenced was CD4+ T cells sorted from PBMCs, taken 15 days after the yellow fever booster vaccination. Receptor source: a man in his late teens or twenties who received the YFV17D yellow fever vaccine.

CDR3 amino acids: CASSYLRQGRGYTF. The CDR3 nucleotides read TGTGCCAGCAGTTACCTGCGACAGGGTCGTGGCTACACCTTC. This chain uses TRBV6-5 with TRBJ1-2; 7 nucleotides agree with TRBD1. The CDR3 length is 14 residues. The V segment lost 2 bases and the J segment 7 bases; nucleotides outside the gene matches: 7. The V gene's germline CDR1 is MNHEY and CDR2 SVGAGI.

Ten or more counts support this clonotype. The CDR3 nucleotides are TGTGCCACCAGTGATTTGCGCTCCCGCCATAGCTCCTACAATGAGCAGTTCTTC. Amino acid sequence: CATSDLRSRHSSYNEQFF. The V gene is TRBV24-1, the J gene TRBJ2-1; no clear D. V was pared by 0 bases and J by 0 bases, with 14 bases between. CDR3 size: 18 residues. The germline V gene has CDR1 KGHDR and CDR2 SFDVKD.

The rearrangement links TRBV9 to TRBJ2-3, with D possibly called TRBD1 or TRBD2 (6 bases each). V lost 0 bases to trimming and J lost 2 bases, with 10 bases between them. The CDR3 runs 15 residues. CDR1 and CDR2 from the germline V gene are SGDLS and YYNGEE. The CDR3 coding sequence is TGTGCCAGCAGCGTAGCGGGGGCCCACACAGATACGCAGTATTTT. As protein: CASSVAGAHTDTQYF.

V is TRBV7-3 and J is TRBJ2-3; TRBD1 matches 8 bases. The junction had 6 bases not matched to a gene; V was cut back by 5 bases and J by 2 bases. Germline CDR1 is SGHTA and CDR2 is FQGTGA. The CDR3 consists of 15 residues. The chain's CDR3 is CASSPDRGVTDTQYF. Here the CDR3 DNA reads TGTGCCAGCAGCCCTGACAGGGGCGTCACAGATACGCAGTATTTT.

The sample holds a few counts of this clonotype. V usage is TRBV10-3 and J usage is TRBJ2-1, with D unclear. Germline V gene data show CDR1 as ENHRY and CDR2 as SYGVKD. The CDR3 runs to 16 residues. With 0 bases removed from V and 0 bases from J, the gap between germline ends came to 9 bases. The CDR3 sequence: CAISESPPPSYNEQFF. In DNA form, the CDR3 reads TGTGCCATCAGTGAGTCCCCACCGCCCTCCTACAATGAGCAGTTCTTC.

This chain connects TRBV7-2 to TRBJ1-2, with D unclear. V was clipped by 1 base and J by 1 base, with 4 bases between them. This CDR3 spans 13 amino acids. The germline CDR1 and CDR2 sequences are SGHTA and FQGNSA. The CDR3 DNA is TGTGCCAGCAGCTTAGAACTTAACTATGGCTACACCTTC. It translates to CASSLELNYGYTF. Based on the CDR3 plus reference TRBV7-2 and TRBJ1-2, the full variable domain is GAGVSQSPSNKVTEKGKDVELRCDPISGHTALYWYRQSLGQGLEFLIYFQGNSAPDKSGLPSDRFSAERTGGSVSTLTIQRTQQEDSAVYLCASSLELNYGYTFGSGTRLTVV.

The chain joins TRBV7-9 to TRBJ1-1, with 9 bases lining up with TRBD1. Looked up from germline, CDR1 is SEHNR and CDR2 is FQNEAQ (reference sequence). The CDR3 extends over 15 amino acids. V was pared by 5 bases and J by 4 bases, with 8 bases of the junction left unmatched. The CDR3 loop reads CASSSNRGLGTEAFF. For the CDR3, the DNA is TGTGCCAGCAGCAGCAACAGGGGGCTAGGCACTGAAGCTTTCTTT.

This clonotype was recorded only once. This rearrangement joins TRBV4-1 to TRBJ2-5, with a tentative D call TRBD2 (6 bases). The CDR3 sequence is 15 residues long. V lost 0 bases and J 5 bases, leaving 13 bases between the germline ends. Germline loops: CDR1 MGHRA, CDR2 YSYEKL. The CDR3 region is CASSQDRRDRETQYF. In nucleotides, the CDR3 is TGCGCCAGCAGCCAAGATCGGAGGGATCGGGAGACCCAGTACTTC.

This clonotype showed up just a few times. The chain uses TRBV6-5 and TRBJ1-2; D is unresolved. Looked up from germline, CDR1 is MNHEY and CDR2 is SVGAGI. Trimming took off 0 bases at V and 7 bases at J, with 12 bases between the two ends. The CDR3 covers 14 residues. The DNA of the CDR3 is TGTGCCAGCAGTTACTCGTACGCCGGAGGTGGCTACACCTTC. It encodes CASSYSYAGGGYTF.

CDR3 in amino acids: CASSKTGGTYEQYF. The CDR3 DNA sequence: TGTGCCAGCAGCAAAACAGGGGGAACCTACGAGCAGTACTTC. This chain joins TRBV12-3 or TRBV12-4 and TRBJ2-7; 8 bases map to TRBD1. This CDR3 is 14 amino acids long. V dropped 6 bases and J dropped 2; count of bases not matched to a gene: 6.

This clonotype was seen more than once but under ten times. The J gene is TRBJ2-1, the V gene TRBV5-6; TRBD1 matches 12 bases. The junction had 15 bases not matched to a gene; V was cut back by 5 bases and J by 15 bases. The CDR3 has 15 amino acids. CDR1 is SGHDT, CDR2 YYEEEE, per germline. CDR3 sequence reads: CASRFTGTGGLRAFF. CDR3 nucleotide sequence: TGTGCCAGCAGGTTTACCGGGACAGGGGGCCTGAGGGCGTTCTTC.

This clonotype was seen a few times. The gene calls are TRBV7-2 and TRBJ1-1, with no clear D. The ends were cut back, 0 bases at V and 5 bases at J, with 16 bases in the middle. The CDR3 runs to 16 residues. The germline V gene encodes CDR1 SGHTA and CDR2 FQGNSA. As DNA, the CDR3 is TGTGCCAGCAGCTTAGCCGCCGGATCCCCCGGGACTGAAGCTTTCTTT. It specifies CASSLAAGSPGTEAFF.

The chain couples TRBV5-4 to TRBJ1-1; D gene uncertain. V was shortened by 5 bases and J by 3 bases, with 11 bases between the two germline ends. The CDR3 is 13 amino acids. The germline V gene has CDR1 SGHNT and CDR2 YYREEE (reference sequence). The CDR3 reads CASSLDPDTEAFF. The CDR3 DNA follows: TGTGCCAGCAGTTTAGACCCGGACACTGAAGCTTTCTTT.

This chain connects TRBV28 to TRBJ1-2; D unclear. The germline V and J ends were trimmed by 6 bases and 7 bases, with 9 bases remaining between them. Germline CDR1 and CDR2: MDHEN and SYDVKM. The CDR3 is 11 residues long. The CDR3 sequence is CASSRLGGYTF. CDR3 nucleotide sequence: TGTGCCAGCAGCCGCTTGGGTGGCTACACCTTC.

The J gene is TRBJ1-4, the V gene TRBV5-1, with TRBD1 matching 7 bases. The V gene end was trimmed by 5 bases and the J gene end by 3 bases; junction bases not matched to a gene: 4. CDR1 and CDR2 from the germline V gene are SGHRS and YFSETQ. The CDR3 is 14 amino acids. In DNA, the CDR3 is TGCGCCAGCAGAGAGGGGGCTTCTAATGAAAAACTGTTTTTT. It yields the protein CASREGASNEKLFF.

This clonotype was observed a handful of times. The rearrangement uses TRBV9 and TRBJ2-1, with D possibly matching TRBD1 (5 bases). Trimming shortened V by 6 bases and J by 2 bases, and 12 bases separated the two germline ends. CDR1 and CDR2 from the germline V gene are SGDLS and YYNGEE. The CDR3 spans 14 residues. DNA of the CDR3: TGTGCCAGCACCCGGACATCTACCTACAATGAGCAGTTCTTC. This translates into CASTRTSTYNEQFF.

V gene TRBV2 combines with J gene TRBJ2-7; perhaps TRBD2 as D (6 bases). V was shortened by 8 bases and J by 7 bases, with 15 bases between the two germline ends. The germline V gene has CDR1 SNHLY and CDR2 FYNNEI. The CDR3 consists of 12 residues. DNA of the CDR3: TGTGCCAGCGGAGGGAAGAACGAGGAGCAGTACGTC. This gives the protein CASGGKNEEQYV.